This T cell receptor beta chain was captured by sequencing in a study of CD8 T cells in ankylosing spondylitis. Study conclusions and caveats: Past research had described some motif variants in reactive arthritis synovial fluid and blood. Clones linked with disease were CD8+ and fairly uncommon in the peripheral blood. For ankylosing spondylitis blood, a TCR beta motif of several highly homologous variants appeared characteristic.

The germline gives CDR1 MGHRA, CDR2 YSYEKL. V lost 0 bases to trimming and J lost 0 bases; unmatched junction nucleotides: 13. This CDR3 contains 21 residues. This clonotype has ten or more counts. Antigen: not known. Quantitative 5'-RACE was performed with molecular barcodes, and it yielded the TCR beta libraries. Via MiXCR, TCRdb re-called the 5' RACE reads, giving one row per CDR3 protein. The data show 150,000 to 200,000 distinct CDR3 sequences, around a tenth seen once. The chain combines TRBV4-1 with TRBJ2-1, with 11 nucleotides matching TRBD2. The material sequenced was blood, either unsorted or a sorted T cell fraction (not recorded which). The TCR was taken from a male donor with ankylosing spondylitis or in good health (not recorded which). CDR3: CASSQDLLAGEALSSYNEQFF. The CDR3 DNA is TGCGCCAGCAGCCAAGACCTACTAGCGGGAGAGGCCCTAAGCTCCTACAATGAGCAGTTCTTC.